This TCR beta chain was captured by sequencing in a study of blood T cell repertoires in COVID-19. In the study overall: Some COVID-19 samples were acute and others convalescent; all came from the United States, Italy and Spain. T cells, B-cell-depleted T cells, or PBMCs provided the cDNA or gDNA that served as material.

Assay: immunoSEQ multiplex PCR; the TCRdb copy retains only in-frame clones and omits some. The table has under 300,000 clones, 80% to 95% seen once; the top ten hold 1.5% to 2%. The germline V gene encodes CDR1 LNHDA and CDR2 SQIVND (reference sequence). The CDR3 runs to 16 residues. V was clipped by 5 bases and J by 0 bases, with 14 bases between them. Cohort allocation depended upon clinical history that participants reported. The chain recombines TRBV19 with TRBJ1-3; D gene uncertain. Source material: PBMCs or T cells enriched from blood (not recorded which). The receptor comes from a woman in her late teens or twenties who had recovered from COVID-19. The DNA of the CDR3 is TGTGCCAGTAGTGCGACACCCCTCCTCTCTGGAAACACCATATATTTT. Protein sequence: CASSATPLLSGNTIYF.